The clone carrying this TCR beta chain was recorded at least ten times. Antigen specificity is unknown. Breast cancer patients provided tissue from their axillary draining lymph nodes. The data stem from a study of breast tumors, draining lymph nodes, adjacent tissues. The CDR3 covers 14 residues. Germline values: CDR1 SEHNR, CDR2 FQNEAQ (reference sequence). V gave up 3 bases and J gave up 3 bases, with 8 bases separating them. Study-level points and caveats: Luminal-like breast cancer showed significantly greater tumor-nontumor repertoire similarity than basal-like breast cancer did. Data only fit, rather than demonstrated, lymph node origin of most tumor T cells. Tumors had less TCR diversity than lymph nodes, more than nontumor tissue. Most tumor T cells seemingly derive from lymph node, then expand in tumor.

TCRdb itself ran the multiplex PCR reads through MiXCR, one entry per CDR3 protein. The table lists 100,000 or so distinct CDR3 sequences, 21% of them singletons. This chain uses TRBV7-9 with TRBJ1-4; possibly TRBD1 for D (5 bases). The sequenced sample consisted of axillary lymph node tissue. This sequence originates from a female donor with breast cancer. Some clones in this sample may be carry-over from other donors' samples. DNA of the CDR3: TGTGCCAGCAGCTTGGGCAGGGCTAATGAAAAACTGTTTTTT. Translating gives CASSLGRANEKLFF.